The 11 T cell receptor beta chains below come from one sample, sequenced in a study of PD-L1 blockade in urothelial cancer. Time point described: peripheral blood 6 weeks after treatment start. Measured with immunoSEQ multiplex PCR; TCRdb has only the in-frame clones, and not every one. This sample has 100,000 to 150,000 clones, with about 82% found just once. The material sequenced was PBMCs, taken around atezolizumab (anti-PD-L1) treatment. The receptors shown here come from a man in his fifties with urothelial cancer.

The chain recombines TRBV29-1 with TRBJ2-1, with 8 bases identical to TRBD1. The trim removed 6 bases at V and 0 bases at J, leaving 13 bases unmatched. Per the germline V gene, CDR1 is SQVTM and CDR2 is ANQGSEA. There are 17 residues in the CDR3. Here the CDR3 DNA reads TGCAGCGTGCTAGGGACAGGTGTGATTAGCTCCTACAATGAGCAGTTCTTC. Residues: CSVLGTGVISSYNEQFF.

The chain couples TRBV6-6 to TRBJ2-1; 9 bases are shared with TRBD2. The V and J ends lost 6 bases and 4 bases, in that order; junction bases with no gene match: 1. CDR1 is MNHNY and CDR2 is SVGAGI in the germline V gene (reference sequence). This CDR3 is built from 13 residues. This CDR3 reads CASRTSGYNEQFF. The DNA of the CDR3 is TGTGCCAGCAGGACTAGCGGATACAATGAGCAGTTCTTC.

The chain joins TRBV27 to TRBJ2-3; 7 bases map to TRBD2. V trimming: 6 bases; J trimming: 3 bases; junction bases outside the gene matches: 6. The CDR3 totals 14 residues. Germline CDR1 MNHEY, CDR2 SMNVEV (reference sequence). CDR3 bases: TGTGCCAGCAGCCGCAGGGAGGGTACAGATACGCAGTATTTT. Its protein is CASSRREGTDTQYF.

V gene TRBV28 combines with J gene TRBJ2-7, with TRBD1 matching 7 bases. The germline gives CDR1 MDHEN, CDR2 SYDVKM. V was pared by 6 bases and J by 4 bases, with 6 bases of the junction left unmatched. CDR3 length equals 13 residues. CDR3 sequence (DNA): TGTGCCAGCAGATCCGGGACAGCATACGAGCAGTACTTC. Amino acids: CASRSGTAYEQYF.

This chain joins TRBV5-6 and TRBJ1-2; 9 positions match TRBD1. CDR1 and CDR2 from the germline V gene are SGHDT and YYEEEE. The CDR3 is 15 amino acids. The V segment lost 4 bases and the J segment 4 bases; nucleotides outside the gene matches: 8. The CDR3 DNA sequence: TGTGCCAGCAGCAGAGCGGGACAGGGATCCTATGGCTACACCTTC. This sequence encodes CASSRAGQGSYGYTF.

The chain's CDR3 is CAWSGRFQETQYF. The CDR3 nucleotides are TGTGCCTGGAGTGGGCGGTTCCAAGAGACCCAGTACTTC. V usage is TRBV30 and J usage is TRBJ2-5, with D unresolved. This CDR3 contains 13 residues. In germline, CDR1 is GTSNPN, CDR2 SVGIG (reference sequence). The V end was cut by 1 base, the J end by 1 base, with 7 bases between.

The chain links TRBV29-1 to TRBJ1-1; the D gene is possibly TRBD1 (6 bases). Germline loops: CDR1 SQVTM, CDR2 ANQGSEA. Trimming took 5 bases from V and 2 from J, leaving 15 bases between them. The CDR3 runs 14 residues. CDR3 bases: TGCAGCGTTCCGAAGAGGGGGGGCAACACTGAAGCTTTCTTT. It translates to CSVPKRGGNTEAFF.

The rearrangement joins TRBV11-2 to TRBJ1-6, with TRBD1 matching 8 bases. Germline-derived CDR1 and CDR2 are SGHAT and FQNNGV. The CDR3 is made up of 14 amino acids. V lost 2 bases and J lost 9; bases outside the gene matches: 3. As DNA, the CDR3 is TGTGCCAGCAGCTTACCCAGGGGGCGTTCACCCCTCCACTTT. It is translated as CASSLPRGRSPLHF.

The chain employs TRBV28 and TRBJ1-1; 7 bases fit TRBD1. V lost 7 bases to trimming and J lost 9 bases; unmatched junction nucleotides: 8. The CDR3 runs to 12 residues. The germline CDR1 and CDR2 sequences are MDHEN and SYDVKM. The CDR3 sequence is CASKEGANKAFF. The CDR3 DNA reads as TGTGCCAGCAAGGAGGGGGCGAATAAAGCTTTCTTT. Full variable domain (remainder filled in from reference TRBV28 and TRBJ1-1): DVKVTQSSRYLVKRTGEKVFLECVQDMDHENMFWYRQDPGLGLRLIYFSYDVKMKEKGDIPEGYSVSREKKERFSLILESASTNQTSMYLCASKEGANKAFFGQGTRLTVV.

V is TRBV11-2 and J is TRBJ2-7, with 9 bases matching TRBD2. The CDR3 contains 16 residues. The germline CDR1 and CDR2 sequences are SGHAT and FQNNGV. V shed 3 bases, J shed 6 bases, and the junction held 12 bases outside the gene matches. The CDR3 bases are TGTGCCAGCAGCTTCCCTTTAGCGGGAGATCGAAGCGAGCAGTACTTC. Its protein is CASSFPLAGDRSEQYF.

The chain carries TRBV7-3 and TRBJ1-1, with 7 bases identical to TRBD1. Germline CDR1 SGHTA, CDR2 FQGTGA. V shed 1 base and J 0 bases; nucleotides not matched to a gene: 8. The CDR3 length is 17 residues. CDR3 in amino acids: CASSLRQGPGMNTEAFF. The CDR3 coding sequence is TGTGCCAGCAGCTTAAGACAGGGCCCGGGGATGAACACTGAAGCTTTCTTT.